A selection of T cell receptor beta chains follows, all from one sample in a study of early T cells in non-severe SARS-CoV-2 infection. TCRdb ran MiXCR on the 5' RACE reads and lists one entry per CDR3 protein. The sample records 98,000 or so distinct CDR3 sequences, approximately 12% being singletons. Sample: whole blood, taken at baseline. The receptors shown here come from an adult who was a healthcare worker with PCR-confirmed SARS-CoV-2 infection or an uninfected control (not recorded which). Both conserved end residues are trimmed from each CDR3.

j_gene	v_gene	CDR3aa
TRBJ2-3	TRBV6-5	ASSPLAGGSDTQY
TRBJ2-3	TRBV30	AWKPSPAGSHTDTQY
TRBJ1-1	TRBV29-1	SGRNRGRVTEAF
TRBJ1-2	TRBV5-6	ASSFRQGAHYGYT
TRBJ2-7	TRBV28	ASTSLAGYYEQY
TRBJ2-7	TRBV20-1	SVLLSPRLAGFWYEQY
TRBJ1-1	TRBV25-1	ASRGQGVTEAF
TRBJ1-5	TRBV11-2	ASSLGRGENQPQH
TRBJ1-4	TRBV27	ASAWEKLF
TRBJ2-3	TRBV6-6	ASRTDRGLDTQY
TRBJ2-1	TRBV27	ASSFSGSTHNEQF
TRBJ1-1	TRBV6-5	ASVQGPLNTEAF
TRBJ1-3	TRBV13	ASSLTTVSGNTIY
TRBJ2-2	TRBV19	ATALRVGELF
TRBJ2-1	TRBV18	ASSPEEHLYNEQF
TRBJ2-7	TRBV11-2	ASNRGGYEQY
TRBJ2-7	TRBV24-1	AGQGPYEQY
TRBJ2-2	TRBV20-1	SARGDGTRSGELF
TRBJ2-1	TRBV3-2	ASSQGGGGYNEQF
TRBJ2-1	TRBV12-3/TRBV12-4	ASSSGQGGNNEQF
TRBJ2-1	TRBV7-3	ASSLKRYNEQF
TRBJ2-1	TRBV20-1	SAPDRLSYNEQF
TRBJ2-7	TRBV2	ASTPDRNEQY
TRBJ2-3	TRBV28	ASSWVAGGPGDTQY
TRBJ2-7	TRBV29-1	SGGENYEQY
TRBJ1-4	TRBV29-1	SASRGLTEKLF
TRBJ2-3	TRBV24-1	ATSDPKGGGSGRLTDTQY
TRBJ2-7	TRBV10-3	AISGQTYEQY
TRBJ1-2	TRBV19	ASSIGPTDRYGYT
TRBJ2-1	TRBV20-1	SARDPRTSGYNEQF
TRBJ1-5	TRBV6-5	ASRLARGTQPQH
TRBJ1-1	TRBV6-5	ATARRPGQSMNTEAF
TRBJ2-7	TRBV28	ASIPGGARGEQY
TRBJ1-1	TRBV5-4	ASSHQSGVNTEAF
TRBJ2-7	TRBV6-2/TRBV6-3	ASSYQTSGRYEQY
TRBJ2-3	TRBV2	ASSENHPDTQY
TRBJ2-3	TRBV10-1	ASSEGLAGNTDTQY
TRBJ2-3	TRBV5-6	ASSHGTGPDTQY
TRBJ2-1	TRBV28	ASSSPDPYNEQF
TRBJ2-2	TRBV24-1	ATSDLSGQTGELF
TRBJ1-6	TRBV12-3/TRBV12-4	ASSLGLNRPPLH
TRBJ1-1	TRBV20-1	SAREGGLTEAF
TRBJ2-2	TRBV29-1	SSWNAGELF
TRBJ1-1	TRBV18	ASSPFQGSTEAF
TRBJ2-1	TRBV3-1	ASSQVQKGANEQF
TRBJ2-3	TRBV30	AWSTGTSFPDTQY
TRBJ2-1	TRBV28	ASSTRLAAYNEQF
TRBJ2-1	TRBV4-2	ASSQENRGSYNEQF
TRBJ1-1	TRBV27	ASSLMGQGRLTEAF
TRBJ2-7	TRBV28	ASSIPPAGAGYEQY
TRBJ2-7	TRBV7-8	ASSLGRGFSYEQY
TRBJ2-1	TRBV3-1	ASSQPGLYNEQF
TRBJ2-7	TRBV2	ASSAPTGGIYEQY
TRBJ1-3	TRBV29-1	SVRQDYSENTIY
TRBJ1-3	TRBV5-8	ASSLLQGGNTIY
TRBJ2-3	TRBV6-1	ASSELAGGPDTQY
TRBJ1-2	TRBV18	ASSPSQDLYGYT
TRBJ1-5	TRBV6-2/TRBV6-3	ASSRRGQPQH